The 28 T cell receptor beta chains listed next were all sequenced from one sample in a study of blood T cells in healthy people across ages. Next came a second PCR, run for about 7 to 12 cycles, which used a sample-barcoded 5' primer along with a J-beta primer mix. TCRdb re-called the 5' RACE reads with MiXCR, one entry per CDR3 protein. The sample records 980,000 or so distinct CDR3 sequences, around 48% being singletons. Sequencing used blood. Receptors originate from a young man in good health.

The chain carries TRBV7-9 and TRBJ1-1; TRBD1 aligns across 9 bases. Germline V gene data show CDR1 as SEHNR and CDR2 as FQNEAQ (reference sequence). The V and J ends lost 5 bases and 4 bases, in that order; junction bases with no gene match: 17. This CDR3 is 18 amino acids long. CDR3 protein: CASSPAVTGGYSSTEAFF. CDR3 DNA sequence: TGTGCCAGCAGCCCAGCCGTGACAGGGGGGTATAGTAGCACTGAAGCTTTCTTT.

As regards this clonotype: One end of the junction does not line up with germline, which may come from a read error. The rearrangement joins TRBV5-6 to TRBJ2-1; a weak D match, TRBD2 (5 bases). Germline lookup yields CDR1 SGHDT and CDR2 YYEEEE. This CDR3 spans 12 amino acids. The CDR3 here is CASNLQLDEQFF. CDR3 DNA sequence: TGTGCCAGCAACTTGCAACTAGATGAACAGTTCTTC.

This sequence joins TRBV29-1 and TRBJ2-7, with D unclear. Per germline, CDR1 SQVTM and CDR2 ANQGSEA. Trimming removed 0 bases from V and 3 bases from J, with 15 bases in between. The CDR3 runs 15 residues. CDR3 nucleotides: TGCAGCGTTGAAGATAGTGGTTACGGTTTCTACGAGCAGTACTTC. This sequence encodes CSVEDSGYGFYEQYF.

Only a few counts were recorded for this clonotype. J is TRBJ2-5 and V is TRBV20-1; TRBD2 is a possible D gene (5 bases). Trimming stripped 0 bases from V and 5 bases from J, with 13 bases between. The germline V gene has CDR1 DFQATT and CDR2 SNEGSKA (reference sequence). CDR3 length equals 14 residues. The CDR3 sequence: CSARDLRGMETQYF. DNA for the CDR3: TGCAGTGCTAGAGATCTTAGAGGGATGGAGACCCAGTACTTC.

The chain is built from TRBV7-2 and TRBJ2-3, with D uncertain. CDR3 length: 12 amino acids. V lost 3 bases, J lost 4 bases, and 5 bases lay in between. Germline V gene sequence: CDR1 SGHTA, CDR2 FQGNSA. The CDR3 spells CASSFLADTQYF. The CDR3 bases are TGTGCCAGCAGCTTTCTAGCAGATACGCAGTATTTT.

In this sample, this clonotype turned up a few times. The chain employs TRBV10-3 and TRBJ1-1, with TRBD1 matching over 10 bases. This CDR3 is 15 amino acids long. V lost 3 bases, J lost 1 base, and 2 bases stayed unmatched. CDR1 is ENHRY and CDR2 is SYGVKD in the germline V gene. The CDR3 DNA sequence: TGTGCCATCAGTGAAAGGACAGGGGGGAACACTGAAGCTTTCTTT. It specifies CAISERTGGNTEAFF.

The chain employs TRBV20-1 and TRBJ2-7; D is unresolved. The closer fit of TRBJ2-5 to the DNA end suggests the J call may be wrong. Germline V gene sequence: CDR1 DFQATT, CDR2 SNEGSKA (reference sequence). The CDR3 sequence is 12 residues long. In DNA form, the CDR3 reads TGCAGTGTGAGTCGACGGGAAGAGACCCAGTACTTC. Protein sequence: CSVSRREETQYF.

The rearrangement uses TRBV5-1 and TRBJ1-2, with a tentative D call TRBD1 (6 bases). The CDR3 is 14 residues long. Trimming took 0 bases from V and 8 from J, leaving 14 bases between them. Germline V gene data show CDR1 as SGHRS and CDR2 as YFSETQ. The DNA of the CDR3 is TGCGCCAGCAGCTTGGAACGGGACAAGGGGGGCTACACCTTC. Amino acid sequence: CASSLERDKGGYTF.

The chain carries TRBV7-9 and TRBJ1-2; perhaps TRBD1 as D (5 bases). CDR1 is SEHNR, CDR2 FQNEAQ, per germline (reference sequence). The CDR3 is 17 residues long. V lost 5 bases and J 1 base, leaving 20 bases between the germline ends. The CDR3 DNA reads as TGTGCCAGCAGCCCCTCCTCCGGGGCCGCTGTTAACTATGGCTACACCTTC. Its translation: CASSPSSGAAVNYGYTF.

In this sample, this clonotype turned up once. V gene TRBV20-1 combines with J gene TRBJ2-7, with D unclear. The J call could be wrong; TRBJ2-5 is a better fit for the DNA end. The CDR3 loop spans 15 amino acids. The germline CDR1 and CDR2 sequences are DFQATT and SNEGSKA (reference sequence). The CDR3: CSARDPQSLQETQYF. CDR3 DNA sequence: TGCAGTGCTAGAGATCCCCAGTCCTTACAAGAGACCCAGTACTTC.

The chain uses TRBV6-2 or TRBV6-3 and TRBJ2-3, with a tentative D call TRBD1 (5 bases). V shed 6 bases and J shed 2 bases, with 15 bases lying between them. CDR1 and CDR2 (germline): MNHEY, SVGEGT. The CDR3 extends over 15 amino acids. CDR3 DNA sequence: TGTGCCAGCAGAACGAACAGGTTTTCCACAGATACGCAGTATTTT. It codes for CASRTNRFSTDTQYF.

The chain carries TRBV20-1 and TRBJ2-5, with D perhaps TRBD2 (7 bases). Trimming removed 8 bases from V and 0 bases from J, with 13 bases in between. The germline gives CDR1 DFQATT, CDR2 SNEGSKA (reference sequence). There are 13 residues in the CDR3. The CDR3 loop is CSYGGANQETQYF. In DNA form, the CDR3 reads TGCAGTTATGGGGGGGCCAACCAAGAGACCCAGTACTTC.

This clonotype appeared a few times. The J gene is TRBJ2-3, the V gene TRBV11-2; the D gene is possibly TRBD2 (6 bases). The CDR3 is 15 residues long. The germline V gene has CDR1 SGHAT and CDR2 FQNNGV. Between the trimmed V and J ends, which lost 2 bases and 6 bases, there was a span of 15 bases. CDR3 DNA sequence: TGTGCCAGCAGCTTATTAGGCGGGGCTGGGGATACGCAGTATTTT. It codes for CASSLLGGAGDTQYF.

This clonotype has more than one count but fewer than ten. The chain is built from TRBV27 and TRBJ1-5; TRBD1 matches at 9 bases. The V gene end was trimmed by 7 bases and the J gene end by 6 bases; junction bases not matched to a gene: 7. Per germline, CDR1 MNHEY and CDR2 SMNVEV (reference sequence). This CDR3 comprises 14 residues. The chain's CDR3 is CASKGTGTLQPQHF. The CDR3, as DNA: TGTGCCAGCAAAGGGACAGGGACTCTTCAGCCCCAGCATTTT.

This sequence joins TRBV5-1 and TRBJ2-5; 7 positions match TRBD2. Trimming removed 0 bases from V and 3 bases from J; junction bases left unmatched: 8. The germline CDR1 and CDR2 sequences are SGHRS and YFSETQ. The CDR3 length is 16 residues. The CDR3 spells CASSLALGGREETQYF. The CDR3, as DNA: TGCGCCAGCAGCTTGGCCCTCGGTGGGAGGGAAGAGACCCAGTACTTC. The full variable domain, completed using reference TRBV5-1 and TRBJ2-5, is KAGVTQTPRYLIKTRGQQVTLSCSPISGHRSVSWYQQTPGQGLQFLFEYFSETQRNKGNFPGRFSGRQFSNSRSEMNVSTLELGDSALYLCASSLALGGREETQYFGPGTRLLVL.

The chain joins TRBV30 to TRBJ1-2; 7 nucleotides match TRBD1. The V segment lost 2 bases and the J segment 3 bases; nucleotides outside the gene matches: 3. The CDR3 extends over 13 amino acids. The V gene's germline CDR1 is GTSNPN and CDR2 SVGIG (reference sequence). CDR3 in amino acids: CAWSRDRDYGYTF. The CDR3, as DNA: TGTGCCTGGAGTCGGGACAGAGACTATGGCTACACCTTC.

This chain links TRBV2 with TRBJ2-6, with 7 bases fitting TRBD2. This CDR3 spans 15 amino acids. V lost 11 bases to trimming and J lost 0 bases; unmatched junction nucleotides: 7. Germline CDR1 SNHLY, CDR2 FYNNEI. The CDR3 sequence is CAGNGGNSGANVLTF. The CDR3 nucleotides read TGTGCCGGCAACGGGGGGAACTCTGGGGCCAACGTCCTGACTTTC. The whole variable domain, filled in from reference TRBV2 and TRBJ2-6, reads EPEVTQTPSHQVTQMGQEVILRCVPISNHLYFYWYRQILGQKVEFLVSFYNNEISEKSEIFDDQFSVERPDGSNFTLKIRSTKLEDSAMYFCAGNGGNSGANVLTFGAGSRLTVL.

This clonotype was seen only a few times. The rearrangement links TRBV3-1 to TRBJ2-5; D uncertain. V gave up 4 bases and J gave up 9 bases, with 15 bases separating them. The CDR3 is made up of 13 amino acids. Germline CDR1 and CDR2: LGHDT and YNNKEL (reference sequence). The CDR3 region is CASSPSFVGAQYF. The DNA for the CDR3 is TGTGCCAGCAGCCCCAGCTTCGTTGGGGCCCAGTACTTC.

This clonotype was counted between two and nine times. V is TRBV5-5 and J is TRBJ2-5; D remains ambiguous. The V and J ends lost 2 bases and 11 bases respectively, with 16 bases between them. Germline assignment: CDR1 SGHKS and CDR2 YYEKEE (reference sequence). The CDR3 is 13 residues long. The DNA for the CDR3 is TGTGCCAGCAGCTTCGAGTTACAACGACGGCAGTACTTC. The encoded protein is CASSFELQRRQYF.

The rearrangement links TRBV29-1 to TRBJ1-2; 10 nucleotides agree with TRBD1. The V segment lost 8 bases and the J segment 8 bases; nucleotides outside the gene matches: 5. CDR3 length: 11 amino acids. Germline V lookup: CDR1 SQVTM, CDR2 ANQGSEA. CDR3 in DNA: TGCAGCCTGGGGACAGGGGACGGCTACACCTTC. Translated, it gives CSLGTGDGYTF.

V gene TRBV6-5 combines with J gene TRBJ1-1; TRBD1 is a possible D gene (6 bases). Germline values: CDR1 MNHEY, CDR2 SVGAGI. The CDR3 has 15 amino acids. Trimming cost V 5 bases and J 4 bases, with 17 bases left between them. DNA for the CDR3: TGTGCCAGCAGTACAGAGTACAGGGTCGCCACTGAAGCTTTCTTT. This codes for CASSTEYRVATEAFF.

This rearrangement joins TRBV6-5 to TRBJ1-6; the D gene is possibly TRBD1 (5 bases). The CDR3 is 14 residues long. V was clipped by 2 bases and J by 7 bases, with 9 bases between them. Germline loops: CDR1 MNHEY, CDR2 SVGAGI. This chain's CDR3 is CASSYTGENSPLHF. CDR3 coding DNA: TGTGCCAGCAGTTACACAGGTGAAAATTCACCCCTCCACTTT.

The CDR3 coding sequence is TGCGCCAGCAGCTTGAGTGGTAACGAAAACATTCAGTACTTC. It translates to CASSLSGNENIQYF. The V gene is TRBV5-1, the J gene TRBJ2-4, with D hard to call. Trimming stripped 1 base from V and 5 bases from J, with 10 bases between. The germline V gene has CDR1 SGHRS and CDR2 YFSETQ. This CDR3 has 14 amino acids.

V and J are TRBV28 and TRBJ2-1, with TRBD1 matching over 8 bases. The germline V gene encodes CDR1 MDHEN and CDR2 SYDVKM. V trimming: 5 bases; J trimming: 0 bases; junction bases outside the gene matches: 6. This CDR3 is built from 16 residues. The CDR3 sequence: CASSPDRESSYNEQFF. CDR3 bases: TGTGCCAGCAGTCCGGACAGGGAAAGCTCCTACAATGAGCAGTTCTTC.

V gene TRBV28 combines with J gene TRBJ1-2, with 11 bases aligning to TRBD1. The length of the CDR3 is 16 residues. From germline, CDR1 is MDHEN and CDR2 SYDVKM. V lost 5 bases to trimming and J lost 3 bases; unmatched junction nucleotides: 8. The chain's CDR3 is CASSPPGTGGDYGYTF. The CDR3 DNA reads TGTGCCAGCAGTCCTCCCGGGACAGGGGGGGACTATGGCTACACCTTC.

This rearrangement joins TRBV3-1 to TRBJ1-5, with D maybe TRBD1 (5 bases). V was cut by 1 base and J by 6 bases, with 13 bases left in between. Germline CDR1 is LGHDT and CDR2 is YNNKEL (reference sequence). This CDR3 is built from 15 residues. CDR3: CASSQAGHSGQPQHF. Here the CDR3 DNA reads TGTGCCAGCAGCCAAGCAGGGCATTCCGGTCAGCCCCAGCATTTT.

The chain joins TRBV5-1 to TRBJ2-3, with 11 bases matching TRBD2. This CDR3 has 16 amino acids. The germline CDR1 and CDR2 sequences are SGHRS and YFSETQ. V shed 0 bases and J 6 bases; nucleotides not matched to a gene: 6. The CDR3 region is CASSLGSSGGRDTQYF. The CDR3 DNA reads TGCGCCAGCAGCTTGGGGTCTAGCGGGGGGCGCGATACGCAGTATTTT. The whole variable domain, filled in from reference TRBV5-1 and TRBJ2-3, reads KAGVTQTPRYLIKTRGQQVTLSCSPISGHRSVSWYQQTPGQGLQFLFEYFSETQRNKGNFPGRFSGRQFSNSRSEMNVSTLELGDSALYLCASSLGSSGGRDTQYFGPGTRLTVL.

Notes on this clonotype: An end of the junction differs from the germline gene, which may be a read error. V usage is TRBV5-6 and J usage is TRBJ1-1, with D possibly being TRBD1 (5 bases). Germline V gene data show CDR1 as SGHDT and CDR2 as YYEEEE. The CDR3 covers 12 residues. CDR3 bases: TGTGCCGGCAGCACCCGACAGAGCGAAGCTTTCTTT. It codes for CAGSTRQSEAFF.